The rows below give T cell receptor beta chains drawn from one sample of a study of blood T cell repertoires in COVID-19. The table came from immunoSEQ multiplex PCR; TCRdb's copy has only in-frame clones and leaves some out. The sample has about 78,000 clones, roughly 86% seen once. Sequenced: peripheral blood. These receptors came from a man aged 50-60 years with active or convalescent COVID-19. Each CDR3 is given with its conserved first and last residue. A D gene is named only where the DNA matches it firmly. Clone size is stated in some rows and not others, as once, few, many or a class when expanded.

V gene: TRBV5-1; clone size: -; J gene: TRBJ2-3; D gene: -; CDR3 DNA: TGCGCCAGCAGCTTGACGGGTCTAGGCACAGATACGCAGTATTTT; CDR3 protein: CASSLTGLGTDTQYF
V gene: TRBV12-3/TRBV12-4; clone size: -; J gene: TRBJ1-2; D gene: -; CDR3 DNA: TGTGCCAGCACCCTAGGGAGGGGCAATGGCTACACCTTC; CDR3 protein: CASTLGRGNGYTF
V gene: TRBV21-1; clone size: -; J gene: TRBJ1-5; D gene: -; CDR3 DNA: TGTGCCAGCAGCAAACCCGTTACTCGACAGGGAAGCAATCAGCCCCAGCATTTT; CDR3 protein: CASSKPVTRQGSNQPQHF
V gene: TRBV4-1; clone size: -; J gene: TRBJ2-7; D gene: -; CDR3 DNA: TGCGCCAGCAGCCAATCCTCAGTACACGAGCAGTACTTC; CDR3 protein: CASSQSSVHEQYF
V gene: TRBV7-9; clone size: -; J gene: TRBJ1-1; D gene: TRBD1; CDR3 DNA: TGTGCCAGCAGATCAGACAGGGTCTCCACTGAAGCTTTCTTT; CDR3 protein: CASRSDRVSTEAFF
V gene: TRBV7-2; clone size: -; J gene: TRBJ2-2; D gene: TRBD1; CDR3 DNA: TGTGCCAGCAACCCAGGGGGCACCGGGGAGCTGTTTTTT; CDR3 protein: CASNPGGTGELFF
V gene: TRBV5-1; clone size: once; J gene: TRBJ1-2; D gene: -; CDR3 DNA: TGCGCCAGCAGCTTGGAAGTTGGCGGTAACTATGGCTACACCTTC; CDR3 protein: CASSLEVGGNYGYTF
V gene: TRBV6-6; clone size: -; J gene: TRBJ2-1; D gene: -; CDR3 DNA: TGTGCCAGCAGTTCCCGGGACAAAGAGCAGTTCTTC; CDR3 protein: CASSSRDKEQFF
V gene: TRBV5-5; clone size: -; J gene: TRBJ2-1; D gene: TRBD1; CDR3 DNA: TGTGCCAGCAGCTTAGGGACAGGGGGCAGTGAGCAGTTCTTC; CDR3 protein: CASSLGTGGSEQFF
V gene: TRBV6-2/TRBV6-3; clone size: once; J gene: TRBJ2-7; D gene: TRBD2; CDR3 DNA: TGTGCCAGCAGTTACGGGCCTAGCGGGACCTCCTACGAGCAGTACTTC; CDR3 protein: CASSYGPSGTSYEQYF
V gene: TRBV6-6; clone size: -; J gene: TRBJ2-5; D gene: TRBD1; CDR3 DNA: TGTGCCAGCAGTTACGGACAGGGGGAGACCCAGTACTTC; CDR3 protein: CASSYGQGETQYF
V gene: TRBV20-1; clone size: -; J gene: TRBJ2-7; D gene: -; CDR3 DNA: TGCAGTGCTAGTCCAGGGAAAGACGAGCAGTACTTC; CDR3 protein: CSASPGKDEQYF